These T cell receptor beta chains were read from a single sample in a study of shared clonotypes between healthy human individuals. Sequencing was performed with immunoSEQ multiplex PCR; in TCRdb, only in-frame clones are kept and a portion is missing. The data contain approximately 980,000 clones, 76% of them singletons. Sequencing was carried out using memory CD4+ T cells sorted from blood. The receptors come from a man aged 18 to 35 in good health. Both conserved end residues are part of each CDR3. A D gene is named only where the DNA matches it firmly.

V gene	D gene	J gene	CDR3 protein
TRBV4-1	NA	TRBJ1-4	CASSQVTGEKLFF
TRBV5-1	TRBD2	TRBJ2-3	CASSLYSGGFGTDTQYF
TRBV9	TRBD1	TRBJ1-5	CASSGQGGSNQPQHF
TRBV10-1	NA	TRBJ2-7	CASSESKTAAYEQYF
TRBV6-6	TRBD1	TRBJ1-5	CASRPDRANSNQPQHF
TRBV19	NA	TRBJ1-1	CASFNSYSEAFF
TRBV11-2	NA	TRBJ1-1	CASSGVGGMNTEAFF
TRBV10-3	TRBD1	TRBJ2-7	CAISRQGNYEQYF
TRBV6-6	TRBD1	TRBJ1-2	CASSSRDRSTNYGYTF
TRBV19	NA	TRBJ2-7	CASSPGATHYEQYF
TRBV7-9	NA	TRBJ1-5	CASSLNPNQPQHF
TRBV19	NA	TRBJ2-3	CASSIAYYGFADTQYF
TRBV12-2	NA	TRBJ2-2	CASRLSETGELFF